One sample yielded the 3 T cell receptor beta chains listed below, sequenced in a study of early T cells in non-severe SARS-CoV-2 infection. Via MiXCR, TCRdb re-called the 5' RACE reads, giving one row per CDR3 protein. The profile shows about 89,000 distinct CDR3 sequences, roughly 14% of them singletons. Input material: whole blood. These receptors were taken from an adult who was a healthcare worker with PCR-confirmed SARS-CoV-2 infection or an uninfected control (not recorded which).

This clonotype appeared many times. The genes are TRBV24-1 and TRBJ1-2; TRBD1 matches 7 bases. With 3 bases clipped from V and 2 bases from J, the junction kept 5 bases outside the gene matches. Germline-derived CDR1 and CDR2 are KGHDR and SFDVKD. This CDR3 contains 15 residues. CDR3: CATSDPKGANYGYTF. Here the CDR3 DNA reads TGTGCCACCAGTGATCCGAAGGGGGCGAACTATGGCTACACCTTC.

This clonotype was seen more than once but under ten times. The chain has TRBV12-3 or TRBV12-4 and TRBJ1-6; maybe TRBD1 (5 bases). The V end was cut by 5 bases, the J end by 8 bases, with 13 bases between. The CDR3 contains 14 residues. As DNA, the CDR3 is TGTGCCAGCAGTAGAAGGGACGGCTATTCACCCCTCCACTTT. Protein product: CASSRRDGYSPLHF.

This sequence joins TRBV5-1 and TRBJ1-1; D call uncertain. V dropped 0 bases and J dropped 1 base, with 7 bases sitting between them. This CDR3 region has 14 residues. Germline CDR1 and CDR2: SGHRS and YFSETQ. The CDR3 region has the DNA TGCGCCAGCAGCTTGGGGACCCAGAACACTGAAGCTTTCTTT. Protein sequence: CASSLGTQNTEAFF.